This TCR beta chain was sequenced in a study of post-analysis software for immune sequencing data (dated by TCRdb to between 2015 and 2017). Notes on the research overall: Disease courses on record covered relapsing-remitting, secondary progressive and progressive-relapsing multiple sclerosis, though some patients had no subtype annotation. Patient repertoires were compared against around twelve previously published healthy control repertoires from donors aged about 6 to 26 years. A subset of samples was prepared in parallel using single-end sample barcoding, then pooled and co-amplified after Illumina adapter ligation. The research as a whole found: Compared with controls, multiple sclerosis patients had significantly lower normalized Chao1 diversity, a finding suggesting substantial peripheral T-cell clonal expansion. Strong co-clustering of samples prepared in the same batch was shown by direct clustering with F measure, prompting a batch-effect correction. About 5 TRBV segments, including TRBV5-6, TRBV5-1 and TRBV20-1, were significantly more frequent in patients than controls. The control group was slightly older than the multiple sclerosis patient group.

Including the terminal cysteine and phenylalanine, the CDR3 comprises 17 residues. This entry keeps only the CDR3 DNA: 51 bases, framed from base 1. The germline V gene (reference sequence) provides CDR1 LGHDT and CDR2 YNNKEL. Library construction relied on PCR. TCRdb shows the sequencer as Illumina HiSeq 2500. To reduce PCR and sequencing biases, unique molecular identifiers were incorporated into the TCR beta cDNA libraries. Roughly 0.5 million cDNA molecules were obtained per 1 to 10 million input T cells, so each molecule approximated one T cell. The same protocol used for the earlier healthy control dataset was applied to prepare and sequence the patient libraries. Within a given batch, samples were prepared together, multiplexed and sequenced on the same HiSeq lane. For the original study's pipeline: MIGEC handled the raw barcoded reads, throwing out single-read molecular identifier groups before consensus assembly and CDR3 extraction. VDJtools was used for post-analysis of the clonotype tables, and diversity was normalized by down-sampling every dataset to the size of the smallest sample. To correct batch-related cross-sample contamination, repertoire overlap clustering matched CDR3 amino acid sequences but not nucleotide sequences. TCRdb itself trimmed the public reads at Q25 with fastp, ran MiXCR and retained productive beta chains. Every CDR3 protein is listed once, alongside the most common genes and DNA of its rows. TCRdb, not the authors, supplied the V and J calls. The sample table records some 370,000 distinct CDR3 sequences; around a third of these occur just once. 13% of the sample lies in the top ten.

To demonstrate the VDJtools post-analysis software, TCR beta repertoires were profiled from the peripheral blood of about a dozen young patients with multiple sclerosis. The multiple sclerosis patients were children and adolescents ranging in age from roughly 6 to 15 years. This clonotype appeared a few times. No antigen is known for it. No much larger clonotype is one base removed from it; base qualities were not supplied. This clonotype was sampled from a girl aged 5-17 years with multiple sclerosis. Recombination connected TRBV3-1 to TRBJ2-7, and the D gene may be TRBD1, 5 bases matching. The end of the DNA aligns better with TRBJ2-4, so the J call may be wrong. The sequencing sample was made of blood. The DNA sequence is given as TGTGCCAGCAGTCTGACAGCGACTGTGCGATCCAAAAACATTCAGTACTTC. Protein translation: CASSLTATVRSKNIQYF.